A single sample is the source of the 26 T cell receptor beta chains below, sequenced in a study of regulatory and conventional T cells in RAG deficiency. Conventional CD4+ T cells were sorted from blood as CD25-low CD127-high cells. Method: immunoSEQ multiplex PCR; TCRdb's copy keeps in-frame clones and lacks some. Seen here are tens of thousands of clones, just under 90% observed once, and the top ten hold 0.5% to 0.55%. This sample also belongs to another study, concerning regulatory T cells. That report adds: The primer mix had 52 TRBV and 13 TRBJ primers.

The sample was CD4+ effector T cells sorted from blood. These receptors all stem from a human donor in good health.

This chain links TRBV20-1 with TRBJ2-7, with D maybe TRBD1 (6 bases). The CDR3 is 11 residues long. The V gene's germline CDR1 is DFQATT and CDR2 SNEGSKA (reference sequence). The V end lost 5 bases, the J end lost 4 bases, and 9 bases lay between the germline ends. The CDR3 here is CSAEGVYEQYF. The DNA of the CDR3 is TGCAGTGCTGAGGGGGTGTACGAGCAGTACTTC.

The chain links TRBV7-2 to TRBJ2-7; 8 bases are shared with TRBD2. The CDR3 has 15 amino acids. Trimming at V came to 2 bases and at J to 6 bases, leaving 9 bases not matched to a gene. The germline gives CDR1 SGHTA, CDR2 FQGNSA. The CDR3 sequence is CASSLNGRASLEQYF. The CDR3, as DNA: TGTGCCAGCAGCTTAAACGGGAGGGCCTCTCTCGAGCAGTACTTC.

This chain joins TRBV5-8 and TRBJ1-4, with D perhaps matching TRBD1 (6 bases). From germline, CDR1 is SGHTS and CDR2 YDEGEE. Trimming stripped 0 bases from V and 0 bases from J, with 12 bases between. There are 17 residues in the CDR3. The CDR3, as DNA: TGTGCCAGCAGCTTGGTGGGCAGGGGAGCAACTAATGAAAAACTGTTTTTT. This encodes CASSLVGRGATNEKLFF. Full variable domain (remainder filled in from reference TRBV5-8 and TRBJ1-4): EAGVTQSPTHLIKTRGQQATLRCSPISGHTSVYWYQQALGLGLQFLLWYDEGEERNRGNFPPRFSGRQFPNYSSELNVNALELEDSALYLCASSLVGRGATNEKLFFGSGTQLSVL.

The chain joins TRBV2 to TRBJ1-2; D is undetermined. The CDR3 extends over 15 amino acids. Germline lookup yields CDR1 SNHLY and CDR2 FYNNEI. V lost 3 bases to trimming and J lost 4 bases, with 15 bases between them. The CDR3 here is CASSEQSGFLYGYTF. The CDR3 DNA follows: TGTGCCAGCAGTGAGCAGTCGGGATTCCTCTATGGCTACACCTTC.

The rearrangement links TRBV7-3 to TRBJ1-6; TRBD1 is a possible D gene (5 bases). V dropped 2 bases and J dropped 9 bases, with 11 bases sitting between them. The CDR3 is made up of 14 amino acids. Germline V gene sequence: CDR1 SGHTA, CDR2 FQGTGA. The CDR3 DNA reads as TGTGCCAGCAGCTTAGATACGAGGGGTTCACCCCTCCACTTT. Translated, it gives CASSLDTRGSPLHF.

The V and J genes are TRBV7-9 and TRBJ2-7; D is uncertain. V was trimmed by 5 bases and J by 7 bases, leaving 9 bases between them. The CDR3 runs to 11 residues. Germline CDR1 is SEHNR and CDR2 is FQNEAQ (reference sequence). The CDR3: CASSLKTEQYF. The CDR3 DNA reads as TGTGCCAGCAGCCTGAAGACAGAGCAGTACTTC.

This clone was detected only once. This chain connects TRBV29-1 to TRBJ2-5; 13 bases map to TRBD2. Germline lookup yields CDR1 SQVTM and CDR2 ANQGSEA. The CDR3 is 14 residues long. J lost 4 bases, V lost 5 bases, and 4 bases had no gene match. The CDR3 DNA is TGCAGCGTTCTGACTAGCGGGGGGTTAGAGACCCAGTACTTC. Its translation: CSVLTSGGLETQYF.

The chain is built from TRBV5-6 and TRBJ2-3, with 13 bases that match TRBD2. The CDR3 contains 17 residues. Germline-derived CDR1 and CDR2 are SGHDT and YYEEEE. Unmatched junction bases numbered 7, after V lost 4 bases and J lost 2 bases. The CDR3 reads CASSIPGLAGLTDTQYF. DNA for the CDR3: TGTGCCAGCAGCATTCCGGGACTAGCGGGACTCACAGATACGCAGTATTTT.

The chain uses TRBV2 and TRBJ2-5, with D perhaps TRBD2 (5 bases). V was cut by 4 bases and J by 13 bases, with 13 bases left in between. CDR1 is SNHLY and CDR2 is FYNNEI in the germline V gene. The CDR3 is 11 residues long. CDR3 in amino acids: CASSAGSQPYF. The CDR3 DNA follows: TGTGCCAGCAGTGCGGGATCCCAGCCGTACTTC.

Comments on this clone: The conserved phenylalanine or tryptophan normally closing the CDR3 is absent here, so this likely arose from a read error. The chain is built from TRBV2 and TRBJ2-4; 9 bases agree with TRBD2. The germline gives CDR1 SNHLY, CDR2 FYNNEI. V trimming: 0 bases; J trimming: 8 bases; junction bases outside the gene matches: 11. The CDR3 runs 17 residues. CDR3 DNA sequence: TGTGCCAGCAGTGAAGCGCTAGTCGCGGGGGGGCGGGACATTCAGTACTGC. Protein sequence: CASSEALVAGGRDIQYC.

Written as DNA, the CDR3 is TGCGCCAGCAGCCGAAGCACAGATACGCAGTATTTT. This codes for CASSRSTDTQYF. The rearrangement joins TRBV10-1 to TRBJ2-3, with D unresolved. Germline-derived CDR1 and CDR2 are WNHNN and SYGVQD (reference sequence). The V end was cut by 6 bases, the J end by 0 bases, with 4 bases between. The CDR3 contains 12 residues.

This clone has just one count. J is TRBJ2-5 and V is TRBV27; D not resolved. Germline V gene lookup returns CDR1 MNHEY and CDR2 SMNVEV (reference sequence). V was trimmed by 2 bases and J by 4 bases, leaving 11 bases between them. The CDR3 has 14 amino acids. This CDR3 is CASSLASHGETQYF. In nucleotides, the CDR3 is TGTGCCAGCAGTTTAGCGAGCCACGGAGAGACCCAGTACTTC.

This chain uses TRBV19 with TRBJ1-3; possible D gene TRBD1, 5 bases. The V and J ends lost 6 bases and 0 bases respectively, with 15 bases between them. CDR1 and CDR2 (germline): LNHDA, SQIVND (reference sequence). The CDR3 spans 16 residues. Here the CDR3 reads CASSLRDPVSGNTIYF. CDR3 coding DNA: TGTGCCAGTAGCCTCCGGGACCCTGTCTCTGGAAACACCATATATTTT. The full variable domain, rest sourced from reference TRBV19 and TRBJ1-3, is DGGITQSPKYLFRKEGQNVTLSCEQNLNHDAMYWYRQDPGQGLRLIYYSQIVNDFQKGDIAEGYSVSREKKESFPLTVTSAQKNPTAFYLCASSLRDPVSGNTIYFGEGSWLTVV.

V and J are TRBV2 and TRBJ1-1; D is undetermined. The germline CDR1 and CDR2 sequences are SNHLY and FYNNEI. This CDR3 is built from 14 residues. V was clipped by 7 bases and J by 0 bases, with 12 bases between them. The CDR3 nucleotides are TGTGCCAGCATTAGGTCACAGATGAACACTGAAGCTTTCTTT. Translating gives CASIRSQMNTEAFF.

The CDR3 loop is CAWRPPGQLFYEQYF. Written as DNA, the CDR3 is TGTGCCTGGAGACCGCCGGGACAGCTATTCTACGAGCAGTACTTC. This rearrangement joins TRBV30 to TRBJ2-7; 7 positions match TRBD1. The CDR3 sequence is 15 residues long. Germline CDR1 is GTSNPN and CDR2 is SVGIG (reference sequence). The V gene end was trimmed by 3 bases and the J gene end by 3 bases; junction bases not matched to a gene: 11.

This clone was seen a few times. The chain uses TRBV6-1 and TRBJ1-5; D unresolved. Trimming cost V 2 bases and J 2 bases, with 10 bases left between them. The germline CDR1 and CDR2 sequences are MNHNS and SASEGT. The length of the CDR3 is 15 residues. This chain's CDR3 is CASSESLEGNQPQHF. Written as DNA, the CDR3 is TGTGCCAGCAGTGAATCCCTAGAAGGCAATCAGCCCCAGCATTTT.

In regard to this clone: An end of the junction differs from the germline gene, which may be a read error. The chain employs TRBV11-2 and TRBJ1-1, with 10 nucleotides matching TRBD1. Per germline, CDR1 SGHAT and CDR2 FQNNGV. There are 15 residues in the CDR3. The CDR3 DNA is TGTGCCAGCAGCCGGGAGGGCGGGACAGGGGCTGAGGCTTTCTTT. The encoded protein is CASSREGGTGAEAFF.

J is TRBJ1-4 and V is TRBV2; 7 bases match TRBD1. From germline, CDR1 is SNHLY and CDR2 FYNNEI. V shed 4 bases, J shed 4 bases, and the junction held 6 bases outside the gene matches. This CDR3 region has 15 residues. The CDR3 region has the DNA TGTGCCAGCAGTGCTGGGACAGTTATTAATGAAAAACTGTTTTTT. Its translation: CASSAGTVINEKLFF.

This chain uses TRBV18 with TRBJ1-5; unclear D gene. Per germline, CDR1 KGHSH and CDR2 LQKENI. CDR3 length: 15 residues. Trimming took off 4 bases at V and 5 bases at J, with 15 bases between the two ends. CDR3 protein: CASSRRTTVDQPQHF. For the CDR3, the DNA is TGTGCCAGCTCACGACGGACGACCGTGGATCAGCCCCAGCATTTT. Looking up the rest from reference TRBV18 and TRBJ1-5 gives the full variable domain: NAGVMQNPRHLVRRRGQEARLRCSPMKGHSHVYWYRQLPEEGLKFMVYLQKENIIDESGMPKERFSAEFPKEGPSILRIQQVVRGDSAAYFCASSRRTTVDQPQHFGDGTRLSIL.

The chain is built from TRBV6-5 and TRBJ1-4; D unclear. The V gene lost 0 bases and the J gene lost 0 bases, with 8 bases spanning the gap. The CDR3 has 16 amino acids. CDR1 is MNHEY, CDR2 SVGAGI, per germline. The CDR3 spells CASSYSNIATNEKLFF. The DNA for the CDR3 is TGTGCCAGCAGTTACTCGAACATTGCAACTAATGAAAAACTGTTTTTT.

This chain uses TRBV18 with TRBJ1-5, with D maybe TRBD1 (6 bases). This CDR3 contains 13 residues. The V and J ends lost 3 bases and 6 bases respectively, with 9 bases between them. The germline V gene has CDR1 KGHSH and CDR2 LQKENI. CDR3 amino acids: CASSPGGGQPQHF. The CDR3 DNA reads TGTGCCAGCTCACCGGGGGGCGGTCAGCCCCAGCATTTT.

The chain links TRBV15 to TRBJ2-5; TRBD2 agrees at 8 bases. CDR3 length: 14 amino acids. The V and J ends lost 3 bases and 5 bases, in that order; junction bases with no gene match: 5. CDR1 LNHNV and CDR2 YYDKDF come from the germline V gene (reference sequence). The DNA of the CDR3 is TGTGCCACCAGCAGGACTAGCGAGGTCGAGACCCAGTACTTC. Encoded protein: CATSRTSEVETQYF.

The genes are TRBV10-1 and TRBJ1-2; TRBD1 matches 12 bases. Looked up from germline, CDR1 is WNHNN and CDR2 is SYGVQD (reference sequence). V dropped 6 bases and J dropped 4; count of bases not matched to a gene: 9. The CDR3 spans 16 residues. CDR3 in amino acids: CASSPGQGAQSYGYTF. In DNA, the CDR3 is TGCGCCAGCAGCCCGGGACAGGGGGCGCAGAGCTATGGCTACACCTTC.

This clone has a single count. This sequence joins TRBV7-9 and TRBJ1-1; D is undetermined. Germline V gene sequence: CDR1 SEHNR, CDR2 FQNEAQ (reference sequence). Trimming took 4 bases from V and 1 from J, leaving 13 bases between them. The CDR3 covers 15 residues. The CDR3 reads CASSSLGQRNTEAFF. CDR3 coding DNA: TGTGCCAGCAGCTCGTTAGGTCAGCGGAACACTGAAGCTTTCTTT.

The genes are TRBV21-1 and TRBJ1-5. TRBV21-1 is a pseudogene segment. This CDR3 region has 15 residues. The CDR3 here is CASSKRNYSNQPQHF. The CDR3 DNA sequence: TGTGCCAGCAGCAAGCGGAATTATAGCAATCAGCCCCAGCATTTT.

The chain recombines TRBV27 with TRBJ2-1; no clear D. Per the germline V gene, CDR1 is MNHEY and CDR2 is SMNVEV (reference sequence). The V end lost 0 bases, the J end lost 0 bases, and 9 bases lay between the germline ends. CDR3 length equals 16 residues. The CDR3 bases are TGTGCCAGCAGTTTATCTTTATTCCCCTCCTACAATGAGCAGTTCTTC. Its translation: CASSLSLFPSYNEQFF.